The 5 T cell receptor beta chains listed next were all sequenced from one sample in a study of blood T cell repertoires in COVID-19. Assay: immunoSEQ multiplex PCR; the TCRdb copy retains only in-frame clones and omits some. The table lists about 160,000 clones, 60% to 85% of them singletons. The sequenced sample was peripheral blood. These receptors originate from a man between 70 and 80 years old with acute or convalescent COVID-19.

CDR3 protein: CASSLGQGDSPLHF. CDR3 DNA sequence: TGCGCCAGCAGCTTGGGACAGGGCGATTCACCCCTCCACTTT. The genes are TRBV5-1 and TRBJ1-6; the match to TRBD1 covers 7 bases. The germline CDR1 and CDR2 sequences are SGHRS and YFSETQ. The CDR3 totals 14 residues. V trimming: 0 bases; J trimming: 8 bases; junction bases outside the gene matches: 2.

The chain carries TRBV19 and TRBJ2-1; 10 bases are shared with TRBD1. After removal of 5 bases from V and 7 bases from J, the junction contained 8 bases not matched to a gene. The CDR3 loop spans 15 amino acids. Germline CDR1 LNHDA, CDR2 SQIVND (reference sequence). As DNA, the CDR3 is TGTGCCAGTAGTCCTCCGGGACAGGGGACTAATGAGCAGTTCTTC. Its translation: CASSPPGQGTNEQFF.

The chain uses TRBV4-2 and TRBJ2-1; D gene ambiguous. Trimming stripped 0 bases from V and 12 bases from J, with 9 bases between. The CDR3 totals 12 residues. In germline, CDR1 is LGHNA, CDR2 YNFKEQ. As DNA, the CDR3 is TGTGCCAGCAGCCAAGATGATAGTGGGCAGTTCTTC. Amino acid sequence: CASSQDDSGQFF.

The chain uses TRBV7-6 and TRBJ1-3; the D gene is possibly TRBD1 (6 bases). Germline CDR1 SGHVS, CDR2 FNYEAQ. V dropped 2 bases and J dropped 2 bases, with 13 bases sitting between them. The CDR3 loop spans 16 amino acids. CDR3 nucleotide sequence: TGTGCCAGCAGCTTACAGTCCGGGACACCTGGAAACACCATATATTTT. It translates to CASSLQSGTPGNTIYF.

This chain uses TRBV10-3 with TRBJ1-3; 9 nucleotides align to TRBD1. V lost 6 bases to trimming and J lost 4 bases; unmatched junction nucleotides: 4. The CDR3 loop spans 14 amino acids. The germline V gene encodes CDR1 ENHRY and CDR2 SYGVKD. The CDR3 region is CAIREQGAGNTIYF. The DNA of the CDR3 is TGTGCCATCAGGGAACAGGGGGCCGGAAACACCATATATTTT.